A selection of T cell receptor beta chains follows, all from one sample in a study of T cell responses to AZD1222 COVID-19 vaccine. TCRdb's copy holds only in-frame clones and misses some; the assay was immunoSEQ multiplex PCR. This table has over 100,000 clones, just over 90% appearing once. Here the sequenced sample was peripheral blood, taken 28 days after the second AZD1222 dose. These receptors were obtained from an adult who received the AZD1222 COVID-19 vaccine. Both conserved end residues are part of each CDR3. Fields, in order: V gene, CDR3 protein.

>TRBV6-5
CASSSRGTYNSPLHF
>TRBV4-2
CASSQAPLAGLLYEQYF
>TRBV5-1
CASSYLPGNVNEQFF
>TRBV3-1/TRBV3-2
CASSRDRLNTEAFF
>TRBV4-2
CASRRTGFNSPLHF
>TRBV10-3
CAISGRREGYTF
>TRBV19
CASSLDPTGFYEQYF
>TRBV28
CASEVAGEPPDTQYF
>TRBV9
CASSLRGPRTDTQYF
>TRBV5-1
CASSLGRGLPYQETQYF
>TRBV18
CASSPQKDRSTEAFF
>TRBV18
CASSPGTGVNTEAFF
>TRBV7-3
CASSLAGPGANVLTF
>TRBV7-9
CASSLAGGGETQYF
>TRBV30
CAWSQDRDEQYF
>TRBV11-2
CASSLVGAGSAEAFF
>TRBV14
CASSPSAWAMNYGYTF
>TRBV6-5
CASNLVLYTDTQYF
>TRBV29-1
CSARGAGGSYNEQFF
>TRBV19
CASSEFSGYEQYF
>TRBV2
CASSESARTEAFF
>TRBV11-3
CASSPDSPQSNGYTF
>TRBV5-8
CASSLASGIFYEQYF
>TRBV18
CASSEQGNTEAFF
>TRBV14
CASSQVGGGLRNYGYTF
>TRBV19
CASNDLDGVEAFF
>TRBV29-1
CSVGTEEETQYF
>TRBV5-5
CASSFYRDTDEQYF
>TRBV9
CASSRNLRREGVSDTQYF
>TRBV6-6
CASSYSGRDTQYF
>TRBV7-2
CASSRPDRVYGYTF
>TRBV2
CASSAGQGLRPQHF
>TRBV3-1/TRBV3-2
CASSLFHQNQPQHF
>TRBV7-6
CASSLEGEAFF
>TRBV5-1
CASSFSVNTEAFF
>TRBV2
CASSDESVGIATEAFF
>TRBV18
CASSLRQTNYGYTF
>TRBV18
CASSPSGAPHEQYF
>TRBV5-1
CASSKTGSGANVLTF